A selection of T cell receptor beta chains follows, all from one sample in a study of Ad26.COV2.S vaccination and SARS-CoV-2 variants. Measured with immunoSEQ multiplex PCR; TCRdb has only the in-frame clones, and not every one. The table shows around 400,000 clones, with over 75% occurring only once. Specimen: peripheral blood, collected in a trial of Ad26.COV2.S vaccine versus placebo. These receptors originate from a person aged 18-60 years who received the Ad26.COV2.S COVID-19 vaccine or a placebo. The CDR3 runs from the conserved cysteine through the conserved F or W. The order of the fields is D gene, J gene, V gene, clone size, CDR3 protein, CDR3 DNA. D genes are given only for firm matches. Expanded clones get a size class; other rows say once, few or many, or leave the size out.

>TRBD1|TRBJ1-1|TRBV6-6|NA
CASSWMGQGTEAFF
TGTGCCAGCAGTTGGATGGGACAGGGCACTGAAGCTTTCTTT
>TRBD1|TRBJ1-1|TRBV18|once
CASSPDRGGTEAFF
TGTGCCAGCTCACCGGACAGGGGAGGGACTGAAGCTTTCTTT
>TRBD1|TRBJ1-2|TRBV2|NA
CASRAGQTYTF
TGTGCCAGCAGGGCGGGACAGACCTACACCTTC
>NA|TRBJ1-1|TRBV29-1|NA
CSVPLGATNTEAFF
TGCAGCGTTCCCTTAGGGGCAACTAACACTGAAGCTTTCTTT
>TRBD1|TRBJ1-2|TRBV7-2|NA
CASSLRDRGRSGYTF
TGTGCCAGCAGCTTAAGGGACAGGGGGCGTTCTGGCTACACCTTC
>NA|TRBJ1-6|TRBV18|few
CASSPIDNSPLHF
TGTGCCAGCTCACCAATCGATAATTCACCCCTCCACTTT
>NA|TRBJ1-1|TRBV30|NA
CAWSTSPAGEAFF
TGTGCCTGGAGTACCTCACCCGCGGGTGAAGCTTTCTTT
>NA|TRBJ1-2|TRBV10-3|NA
CAISPGVRGYTF
TGTGCCATCAGTCCAGGGGTGCGTGGCTACACCTTC
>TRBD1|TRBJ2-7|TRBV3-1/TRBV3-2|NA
CASSPKRDSSSYEQYF
TGTGCCAGCAGCCCCAAGAGGGACAGTAGCTCCTACGAGCAGTACTTC
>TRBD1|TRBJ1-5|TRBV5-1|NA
CASSLDPGQSNQPQHF
TGCGCCAGCAGCTTGGACCCGGGACAGAGCAATCAGCCCCAGCATTTT
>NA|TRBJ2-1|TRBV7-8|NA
CASSPRGTESNNEQFF
TGTGCCAGCAGCCCCCGTGGGACGGAAAGTAACAATGAGCAGTTCTTC
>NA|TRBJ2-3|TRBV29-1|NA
CSVEDSDTQYF
TGCAGCGTTGAGGACAGTGACACGCAGTATTTT
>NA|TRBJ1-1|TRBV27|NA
CASTVGGRSTEAFF
TGTGCCAGCACTGTTGGGGGAAGGAGCACTGAAGCTTTCTTT
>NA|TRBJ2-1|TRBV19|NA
CASSSPERIAGNEQFF
TGTGCCAGTAGTTCCCCCGAGAGGATCGCTGGTAATGAGCAGTTCTTC
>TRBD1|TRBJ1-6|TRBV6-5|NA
CASTTGTGISPLHF
TGTGCCAGCACGACCGGGACAGGGATTTCACCCCTCCACTTT
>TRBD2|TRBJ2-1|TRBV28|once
CASLSGRSVSYNEQFF
TGTGCCAGCCTGAGCGGGAGGTCCGTCTCCTACAATGAGCAGTTCTTC
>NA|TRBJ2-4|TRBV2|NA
CASSEGWRENIQYF
TGTGCCAGCAGTGAAGGATGGAGAGAAAACATTCAGTACTTC
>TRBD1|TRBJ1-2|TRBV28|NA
CASSLRGGNGPGYTF
TGTGCCAGCAGCCTCCGAGGGGGCAATGGTCCTGGCTACACCTTC
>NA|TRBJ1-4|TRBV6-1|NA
CASSEADRRSATNEKLFF
TGTGCCAGCAGTGAAGCGGACAGACGGAGTGCAACTAATGAAAAACTGTTTTTT
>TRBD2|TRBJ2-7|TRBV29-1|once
CSVVGLAGVEQYF
TGCAGCGTTGTCGGCCTAGCGGGAGTGGAGCAGTACTTC
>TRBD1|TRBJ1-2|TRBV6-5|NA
CASIYIRTGVEYGYTF
TGTGCCAGCATTTACATCCGGACAGGGGTAGAATATGGCTACACCTTC
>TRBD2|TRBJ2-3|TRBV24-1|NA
CATSDYSGRESTDTQYF
TGTGCCACCAGTGATTATTCCGGGAGGGAGAGCACAGATACGCAGTATTTT
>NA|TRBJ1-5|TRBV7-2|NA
CASSLRGDQPQHF
TGTGCCAGCAGCTTAAGGGGTGATCAGCCCCAGCATTTT
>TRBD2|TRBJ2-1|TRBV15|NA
CATSRVTSGTPSSYNEQFF
TGTGCCACCAGCAGAGTGACTAGCGGGACCCCGAGCTCCTACAATGAGCAGTTCTTC
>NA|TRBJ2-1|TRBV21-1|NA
CASSSHRAPTYNEQFF
TGTGCCAGCAGCAGTCACAGGGCGCCCACCTACAATGAGCAGTTCTTC
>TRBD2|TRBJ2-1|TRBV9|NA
CASSPGTSLAPNEQFF
TGTGCCAGCAGCCCCGGGACTAGCTTGGCGCCAAATGAGCAGTTCTTC
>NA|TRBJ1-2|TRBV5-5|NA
CASSLAVGNYGYTF
TGTGCCAGCAGCTTGGCCGTAGGGAACTATGGCTACACCTTC
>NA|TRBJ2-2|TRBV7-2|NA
CASSFSPGELFF
TGTGCCAGCAGCTTTTCCCCCGGGGAGCTGTTTTTT
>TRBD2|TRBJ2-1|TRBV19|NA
CASSTKLAGYNEQFF
TGTGCCAGTAGTACCAAACTAGCGGGCTACAATGAGCAGTTCTTC
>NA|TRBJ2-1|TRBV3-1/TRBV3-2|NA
CASSQESTGLQFF
TGTGCCAGCAGCCAAGAAAGTACTGGCTTACAGTTCTTC
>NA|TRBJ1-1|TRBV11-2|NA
CASSLDRDREAFF
TGTGCCAGCAGCTTGGACCGGGACCGTGAAGCTTTCTTT
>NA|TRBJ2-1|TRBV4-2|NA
CASSQDLHSNVYNEQFF
TGTGCCAGCAGCCAAGATCTCCACTCAAACGTATACAATGAGCAGTTCTTC
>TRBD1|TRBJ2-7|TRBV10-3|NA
CAISVEDRDEQYF
TGTGCCATCAGTGTCGAGGACAGGGACGAGCAGTACTTC
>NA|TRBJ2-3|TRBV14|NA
CASSQVPGRTDTQYF
TGTGCCAGCAGCCAAGTTCCTGGCCGCACAGATACGCAGTATTTT
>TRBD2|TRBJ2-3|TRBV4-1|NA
CASSHLGLAGDGDTQYF
TGCGCCAGCAGCCACCTCGGACTAGCGGGAGACGGAGATACGCAGTATTTT
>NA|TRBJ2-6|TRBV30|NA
CAWSVGAGANVLTF
TGTGCCTGGAGTGTAGGGGCAGGGGCCAACGTCCTGACTTTC
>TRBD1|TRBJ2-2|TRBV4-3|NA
CASSQYQGAGELFF
TGCGCCAGCAGCCAATACCAGGGGGCCGGGGAGCTGTTTTTT
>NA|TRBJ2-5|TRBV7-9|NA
CASSPPRRVETQYF
TGTGCCAGCAGCCCCCCCCGGCGTGTAGAGACCCAGTACTTC
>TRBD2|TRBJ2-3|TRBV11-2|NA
CASSLSGTRPDTQYF
TGTGCCAGCAGCTTATCCGGGACTAGACCAGATACGCAGTATTTT
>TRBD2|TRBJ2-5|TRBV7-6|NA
CASSSLAGVQYF
TGTGCCAGCAGCTCGCTAGCGGGAGTACAGTACTTC